In this sample, the clone carrying this T cell receptor (beta chain) turned up many times. Its antigen remains unknown. Germline V CDR1 and CDR2: KGHSH, LQKENI. The length of the CDR3 is 14 residues. Trimming at V came to 4 bases and at J to 4 bases, leaving 3 bases not matched to a gene. In TCRdb, the reads were re-called with MiXCR into one record per CDR3 protein. The data show 45,000 to 50,000 distinct CDR3 sequences, with around 18% seen just once and approximately 53% held by the top ten. These data are taken from a study of T cell repertoires in cytomegalovirus infection. Study context: As its CMV epitopes, the study selected recently identified HLA-C-restricted and well-studied HLA-B-restricted targets. Public TCR beta signatures marked donors with CMV infection and the matching HLA.

Study-wide results and limits: There were carriers of CMV plus the relevant HLA, and cumulative public TCR beta family frequency identified them. Dominating the ex vivo response were HLA-C-restricted CMV-specific TCR beta clonotypes.

This TCR was sampled from a human donor in good health (CMV status not recorded). Some clones in this sample may be carry-over from other donors' samples. The chain has TRBV18 and TRBJ2-1; TRBD1 matches 8 bases. The specimen comprised CD8+ T cells from cultured PBMCs, sampled from culture after CMV antigen stimulation. CDR3 sequence: CASSRTGFYNEQFF. The CDR3 DNA follows: TGTGCCAGCTCACGGACAGGGTTTTACAATGAGCAGTTCTTC.